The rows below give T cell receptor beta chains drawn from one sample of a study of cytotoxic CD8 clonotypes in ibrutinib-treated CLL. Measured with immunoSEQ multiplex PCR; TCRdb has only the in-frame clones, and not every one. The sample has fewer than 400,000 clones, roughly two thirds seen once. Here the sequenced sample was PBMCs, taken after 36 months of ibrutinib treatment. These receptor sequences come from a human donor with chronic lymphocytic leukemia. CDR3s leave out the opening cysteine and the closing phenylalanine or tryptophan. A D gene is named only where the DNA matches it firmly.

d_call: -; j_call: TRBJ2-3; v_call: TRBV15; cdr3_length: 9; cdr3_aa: ATRDLDTQY
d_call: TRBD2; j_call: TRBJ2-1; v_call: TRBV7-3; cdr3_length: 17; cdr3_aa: ASSSSGGPLTSSYNEQF
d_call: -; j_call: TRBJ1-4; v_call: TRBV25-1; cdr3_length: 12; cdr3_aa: ASGEGQLNEKLF
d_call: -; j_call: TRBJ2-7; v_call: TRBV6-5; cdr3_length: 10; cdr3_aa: ASSLRIYEQY
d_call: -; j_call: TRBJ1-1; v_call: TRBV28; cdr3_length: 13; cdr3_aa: ASSLWVVRGTEAF
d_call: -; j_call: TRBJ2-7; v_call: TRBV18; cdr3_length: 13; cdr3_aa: ASSPDLYYVAEQY
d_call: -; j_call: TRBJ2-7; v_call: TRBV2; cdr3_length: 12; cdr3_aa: ASSDWQLGYEQY
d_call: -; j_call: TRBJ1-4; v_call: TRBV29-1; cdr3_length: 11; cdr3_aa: SVLGPFNEKLF
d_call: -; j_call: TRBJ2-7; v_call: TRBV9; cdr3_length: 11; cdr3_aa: ASSGRGQDEQY
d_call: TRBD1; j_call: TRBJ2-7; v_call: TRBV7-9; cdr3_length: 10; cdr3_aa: ASSPGTVEQY
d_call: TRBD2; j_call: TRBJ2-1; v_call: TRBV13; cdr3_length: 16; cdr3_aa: ASSHNPLLAGGRDEQF
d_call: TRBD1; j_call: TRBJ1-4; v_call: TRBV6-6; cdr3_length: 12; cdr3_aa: ASSSGTGVRKLF
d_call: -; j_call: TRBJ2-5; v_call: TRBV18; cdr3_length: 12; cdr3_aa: ASSLRQGGETQY
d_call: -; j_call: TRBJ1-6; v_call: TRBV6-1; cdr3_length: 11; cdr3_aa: ASTRTGSTPLH
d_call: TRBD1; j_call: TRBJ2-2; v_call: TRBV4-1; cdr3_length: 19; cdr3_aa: ASSQESAYQGDKENTGELF
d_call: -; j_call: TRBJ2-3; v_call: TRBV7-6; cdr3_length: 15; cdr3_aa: ASSLALGEWGTDTQY
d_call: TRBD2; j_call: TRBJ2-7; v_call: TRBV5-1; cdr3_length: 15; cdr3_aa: ASSLSPLSGGSYEQY
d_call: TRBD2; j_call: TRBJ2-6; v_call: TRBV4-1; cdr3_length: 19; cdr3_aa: ASSPFPGLAGGPGGANVLT
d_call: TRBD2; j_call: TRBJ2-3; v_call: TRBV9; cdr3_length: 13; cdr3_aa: ASSLTSDPTDTQY
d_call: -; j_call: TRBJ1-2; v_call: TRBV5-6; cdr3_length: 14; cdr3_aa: ASSLATGGANYGYT
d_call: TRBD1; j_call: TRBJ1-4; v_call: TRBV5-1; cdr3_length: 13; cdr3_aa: ASSWRQGADEKLF
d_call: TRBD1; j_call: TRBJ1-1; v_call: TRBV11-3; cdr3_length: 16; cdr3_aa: ASSLGSGRPGGNEEAF
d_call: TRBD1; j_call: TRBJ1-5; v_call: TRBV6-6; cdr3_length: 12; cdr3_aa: ASRDRVSNQPQH
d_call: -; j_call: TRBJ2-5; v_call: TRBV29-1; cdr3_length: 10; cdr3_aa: SVAGGPRTQY
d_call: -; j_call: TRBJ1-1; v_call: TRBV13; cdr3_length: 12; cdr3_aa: ASSPRMGPTEAF
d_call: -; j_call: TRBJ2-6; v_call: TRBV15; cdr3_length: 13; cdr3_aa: ATSRAGSGANVLT
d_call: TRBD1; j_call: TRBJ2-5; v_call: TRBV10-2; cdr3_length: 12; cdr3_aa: ASSVVRGRETQY
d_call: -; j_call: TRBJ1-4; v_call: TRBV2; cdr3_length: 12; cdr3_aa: ASRAPEVEEKLF
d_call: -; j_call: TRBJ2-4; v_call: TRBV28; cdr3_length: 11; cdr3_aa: ASSWGPRNIQY
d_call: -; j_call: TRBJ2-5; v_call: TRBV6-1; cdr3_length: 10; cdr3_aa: ASSEWGETQY
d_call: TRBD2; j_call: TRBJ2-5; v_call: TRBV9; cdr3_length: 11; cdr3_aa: ASSSGGQETQY
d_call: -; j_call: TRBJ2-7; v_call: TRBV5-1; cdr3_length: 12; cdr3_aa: ASSLEGRSYEQY
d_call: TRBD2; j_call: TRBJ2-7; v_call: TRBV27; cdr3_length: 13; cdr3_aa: ASSLRAGAIYEQY
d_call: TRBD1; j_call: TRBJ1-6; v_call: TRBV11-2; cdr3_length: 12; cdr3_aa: ASSFGQGGSPLH
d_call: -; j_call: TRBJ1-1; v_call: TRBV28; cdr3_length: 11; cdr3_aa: ASIFHGNTEAF
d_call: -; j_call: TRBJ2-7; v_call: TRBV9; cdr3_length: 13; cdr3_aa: ASSVEQATAHEQY
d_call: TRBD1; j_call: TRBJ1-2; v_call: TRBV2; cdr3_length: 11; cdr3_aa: ASSVQGADGYT
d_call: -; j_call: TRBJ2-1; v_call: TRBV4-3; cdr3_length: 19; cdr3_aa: ASSQYLRGLTLGRGYNEQF
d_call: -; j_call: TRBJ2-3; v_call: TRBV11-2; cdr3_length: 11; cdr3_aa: ASSLYSTDTQY
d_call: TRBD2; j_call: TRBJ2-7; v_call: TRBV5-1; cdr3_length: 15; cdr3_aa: ASSLAPPSGQAYEQY
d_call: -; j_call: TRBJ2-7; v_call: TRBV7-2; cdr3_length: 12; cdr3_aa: ASSFGTTRYEQY
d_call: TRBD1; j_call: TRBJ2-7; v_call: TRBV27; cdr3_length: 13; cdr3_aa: ASSRQGRDVYEQY
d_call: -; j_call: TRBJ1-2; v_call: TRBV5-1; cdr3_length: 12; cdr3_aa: ASSLGAFNYGYT
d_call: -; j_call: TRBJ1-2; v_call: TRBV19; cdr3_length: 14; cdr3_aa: ASSIDGARVGDGYT
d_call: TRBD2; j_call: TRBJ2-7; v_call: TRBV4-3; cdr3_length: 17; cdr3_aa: ASSHTYSDWVAGYYEQY
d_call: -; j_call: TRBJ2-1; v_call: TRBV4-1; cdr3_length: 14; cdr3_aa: ASSQDPGVRVNEQF
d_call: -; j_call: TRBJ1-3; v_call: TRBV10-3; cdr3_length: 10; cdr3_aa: AISESGNTIY
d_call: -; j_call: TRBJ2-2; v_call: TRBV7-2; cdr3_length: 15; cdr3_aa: ASRLHPMVIGAGELF
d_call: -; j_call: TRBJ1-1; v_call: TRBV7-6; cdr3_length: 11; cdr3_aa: ASSPGLHTEAF
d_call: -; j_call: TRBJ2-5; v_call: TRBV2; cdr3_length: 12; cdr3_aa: ASRYRSYQETQY
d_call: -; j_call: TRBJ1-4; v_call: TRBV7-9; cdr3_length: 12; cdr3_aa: ASSRGGWDEKLF
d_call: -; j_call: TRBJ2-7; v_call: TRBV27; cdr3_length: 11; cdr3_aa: ASRLAGAGEQY
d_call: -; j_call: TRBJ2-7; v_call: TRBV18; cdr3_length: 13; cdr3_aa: ASSPGRGIGYEQY